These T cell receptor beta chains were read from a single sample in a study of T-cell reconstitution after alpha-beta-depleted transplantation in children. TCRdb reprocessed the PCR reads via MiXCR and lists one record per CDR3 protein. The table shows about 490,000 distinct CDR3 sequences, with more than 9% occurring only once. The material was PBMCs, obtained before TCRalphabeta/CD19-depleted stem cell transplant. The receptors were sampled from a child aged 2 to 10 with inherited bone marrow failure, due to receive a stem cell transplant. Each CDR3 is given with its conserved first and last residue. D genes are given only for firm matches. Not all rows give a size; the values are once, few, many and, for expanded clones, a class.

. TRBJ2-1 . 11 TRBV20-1 TGCAGTGCTACGTTAGACAATGAGCAGTTCTTC CSATLDNEQFF
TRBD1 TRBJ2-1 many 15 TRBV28 TGTGCCACCTCCTCTGGACAGGGTATATCCTATGAGCAGTTCTTC CATSSGQGISYEQFF
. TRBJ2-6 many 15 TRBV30 TGTGCCTGGGCTCAAGTGTTCTCTGGGGCCAACGTCCTGACTTTC CAWAQVFSGANVLTF
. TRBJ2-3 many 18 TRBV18 TGTGCCAGCTCACCACCGGGTGCCCCACGAAGCGGCACAGATACGCAGTATTTT CASSPPGAPRSGTDTQYF
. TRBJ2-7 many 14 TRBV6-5 TGTGCCAGCAGTTACTCGGCAGGGTACTACGAGCAGTACTTC CASSYSAGYYEQYF
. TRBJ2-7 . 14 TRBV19 TGTGCCAGTAGTATGGGCGGGACAGCCCACGAGCAGTACTTC CASSMGGTAHEQYF
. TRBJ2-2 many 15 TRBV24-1 TGTGCCACCAGTGGTAAGGCCCCGAACACCGGGGAGCTGTTTTTT CATSGKAPNTGELFF
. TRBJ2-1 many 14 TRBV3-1 TGTGCCAGCAGCCGTCGACTAGAAACGAATGAGCAGTTCTTC CASSRRLETNEQFF
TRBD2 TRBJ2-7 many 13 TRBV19 TGTGCCACCGGGGGAGGGCCGGGGTACGAGCAGTACTTC CATGGGPGYEQYF
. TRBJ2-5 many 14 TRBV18 TGTGCCAGCTCACGATCGGACAGCCAAGAGACCCAGTACTTC CASSRSDSQETQYF
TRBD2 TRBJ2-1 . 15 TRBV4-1 TGCGCCAGCCGGGTTTGGACTAGCTCCTACAATGAGCAGTTCTTC CASRVWTSSYNEQFF
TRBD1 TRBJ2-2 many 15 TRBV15 TGTGCCACCAGCAGGCTACAGGGGGGTGGCGGGGAGCTGTTTTTT CATSRLQGGGGELFF
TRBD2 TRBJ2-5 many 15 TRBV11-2 TGTGCCAGCAGCTCTGGACTAGCGGGAATCGAGACCCAGTACTTC CASSSGLAGIETQYF
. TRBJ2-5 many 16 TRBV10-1 TGCGCCAGCAGCGAGTCGGGGGTTTTGTACCAAGAGACCCAGTACTTC CASSESGVLYQETQYF
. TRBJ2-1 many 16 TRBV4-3 TGCGCCAGCAGCCAAGAGGGCACCGAACCCTACAATGAGCAGTTCTTC CASSQEGTEPYNEQFF
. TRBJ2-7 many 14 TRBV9 TGTGCCAGCAGCGTAGGAGACATCTCCTACGAGCAGTACTTC CASSVGDISYEQYF
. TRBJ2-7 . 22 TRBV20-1 TGCAGTGCTAGACCCAATAGCGTCATTCTTAGAGAAAGTGGGGAGCCCTCCTACGAGCAGTACTTC CSARPNSVILRESGEPSYEQYF
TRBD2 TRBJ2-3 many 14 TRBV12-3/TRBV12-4 TGTGCCAGCAGCCTAAGACTAGCGAGAGATACGCAGTATTTT CASSLRLARDTQYF
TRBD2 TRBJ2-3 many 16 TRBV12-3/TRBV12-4 TGTGCCAGCACCTCGGGACTAGCGGGACTTTCAGATACGCAGTATTTT CASTSGLAGLSDTQYF
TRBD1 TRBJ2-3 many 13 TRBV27 TGTGCCAGCCGGGACAGGCCCACAGATACGCAGTATTTT CASRDRPTDTQYF
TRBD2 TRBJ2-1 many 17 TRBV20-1 TGCAGTGCTAGAGATTTCAATCGGGCGGGAGACTACAATGAGCAGTTCTTC CSARDFNRAGDYNEQFF
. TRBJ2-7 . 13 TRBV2 TGTGCCAGTAGTGAAGGGGTCCCCAACGAGCAGTACTTC CASSEGVPNEQYF
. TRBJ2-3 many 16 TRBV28 TGTGCCAGCAGTTTTCTGGGGGCAGGGGAACAAGATACGCAGTATTTT CASSFLGAGEQDTQYF
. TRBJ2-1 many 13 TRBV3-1 TGTGCCAGCAGCCAAGTGGAGTACAATGAGCAGTTCTTC CASSQVEYNEQFF
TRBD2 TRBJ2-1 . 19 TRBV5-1 TGCGCCGGCAGCTTGGAGGGCGGGAGGGTTCGAAGCTCCTACAATGAGCAGTTCTTC CAGSLEGGRVRSSYNEQFF
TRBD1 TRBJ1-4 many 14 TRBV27 TGTGCCAGCAGTACAGGGGGAGCTAATGAAAAACTGTTTTTT CASSTGGANEKLFF
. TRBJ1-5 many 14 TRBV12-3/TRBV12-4 TGTGCCAGCAGATCCTCGAGAGGAAATCAGCCCCAGCATTTT CASRSSRGNQPQHF
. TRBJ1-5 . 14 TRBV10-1 TGCGCCAGCAGTGAGTGGCAAGGCTATCAGCCCCAGCATTTT CASSEWQGYQPQHF
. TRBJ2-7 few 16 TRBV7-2 TGTGCCAGCAGCTTAAAAATTAGGGACCCGACCTACGAGCAGTACTTC CASSLKIRDPTYEQYF
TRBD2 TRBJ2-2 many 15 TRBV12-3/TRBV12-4 TGTGCCAGCAGTTTCGGCGGGAGAACGGCCGGGGAGCTGTTTTTT CASSFGGRTAGELFF
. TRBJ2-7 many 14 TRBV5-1 TGCGCCAGCAGCTTTTCAGAGAGCTCCTACGAGCAGTACTTC CASSFSESSYEQYF
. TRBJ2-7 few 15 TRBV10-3 TGTGCCATCAGTGACCAACCCCTCAGGTTAGCCGAGCAGTACTTC CAISDQPLRLAEQYF
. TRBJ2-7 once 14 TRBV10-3 TGTGCCATCACACAGGCTATCGGCTCCTACGAGCAGTACTTC CAITQAIGSYEQYF
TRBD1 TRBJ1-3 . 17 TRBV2 TGTGCCAGCACCTACACTCGGGACAGGAGCTCTGGAAACACCATATATTTT CASTYTRDRSSGNTIYF
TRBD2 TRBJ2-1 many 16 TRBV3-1 TGTGCCAGCAGCCAGCTTGGAGCGGGAGGGTCCAATGAGCAGTTCTTC CASSQLGAGGSNEQFF
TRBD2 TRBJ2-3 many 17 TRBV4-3 TGCGCCAGCAGCCAAGGAGGTAGCGGGAGGAGCACAGATACGCAGTATTTT CASSQGGSGRSTDTQYF
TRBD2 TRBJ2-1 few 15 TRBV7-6 TGTGCCAGCAGCCCCGCGGGAGAGGGCTACAATGAGCAGTTCTTC CASSPAGEGYNEQFF
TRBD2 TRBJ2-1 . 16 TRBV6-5 TGTGCCAGCAGTTACTACAGCGGGAGACATACGAATGAGCAGTTCTTC CASSYYSGRHTNEQFF
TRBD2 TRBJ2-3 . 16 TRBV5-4 TGTGCCAGCAGCTTGAGGTCGGGAGGGAGCACAGATACGCAGTATTTT CASSLRSGGSTDTQYF
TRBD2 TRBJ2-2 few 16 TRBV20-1 TGCAGTGTCCTCGGACTAGCGGGAGACAACACCGGGGAGCTGTTTTTT CSVLGLAGDNTGELFF
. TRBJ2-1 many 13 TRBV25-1 TGTGCCAGCAGTGAATGGCCGGACGGTGAGCAGTTCTTC CASSEWPDGEQFF
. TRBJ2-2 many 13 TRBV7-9 TGTGCCAGCAGCTTAGTAGGGCCCGGGGAGCTGTTTTTT CASSLVGPGELFF